One sample yielded the 27 T cell receptor beta chains listed below, sequenced in a study of cytomegalovirus exposure and HLA in healthy donors. Vbeta (60) and Jbeta (13) primers were used in the PCR. Data came from immunoSEQ multiplex PCR; TCRdb stores just in-frame clones and leaves some out. The repertoire holds roughly 120,000 clones, with nearly 65% as singletons. Sequences were obtained from PBMCs. The receptors come from a man aged 35-49 years in good health and CMV-seropositive.

This chain uses TRBV14 with TRBJ2-5, with D possibly being TRBD1 (6 bases). V dropped 1 base and J dropped 9 bases, with 12 bases sitting between them. Germline-derived CDR1 and CDR2 are SGHDN and FVKESK. The CDR3 has 13 residues. The CDR3 is CASSQGYRDAQYF. In DNA, the CDR3 is TGTGCCAGCAGCCAAGGATACAGGGATGCCCAGTACTTC.

This chain uses TRBV19 with TRBJ1-4; the D is unclear. The V end lost 4 bases, the J end lost 3 bases, and 6 bases lay between the germline ends. The CDR3 runs 13 residues. Germline V gene data show CDR1 as LNHDA and CDR2 as SQIVND (reference sequence). The CDR3 DNA sequence: TGTGCCAGTAGTACAGTTTCTAATGAAAAACTGTTTTTT. It is translated as CASSTVSNEKLFF.

The J gene is TRBJ2-5, the V gene TRBV5-6; a possible D gene is TRBD1 (6 bases). Germline CDR1 SGHDT, CDR2 YYEEEE. The CDR3 runs to 13 residues. Trimming removed 4 bases from V and 0 bases from J, with 7 bases in between. In nucleotides, the CDR3 is TGTGCCAGCAGCCGACAGGACCAAGAGACCCAGTACTTC. This gives the protein CASSRQDQETQYF.

This clone appeared a single time. V usage is TRBV27 and J usage is TRBJ1-1, with 8 positions matching TRBD1. This CDR3 has 13 residues. Germline loops: CDR1 MNHEY, CDR2 SMNVEV (reference sequence). V shed 5 bases, J shed 10 bases, and the junction held 9 bases outside the gene matches. This chain's CDR3 is CASSRGQGFVAFF. As DNA, the CDR3 is TGTGCCAGCAGTAGAGGACAGGGTTTCGTAGCTTTCTTT.

The chain combines TRBV9 with TRBJ2-1; D is possibly TRBD2 (6 bases). The V end was cut by 1 base, the J end by 9 bases, with 14 bases between. The CDR3 is made up of 14 amino acids. Germline CDR1 and CDR2: SGDLS and YYNGEE. DNA of the CDR3: TGTGCCAGCAGCGTAAGCATATCGGGGGTTGAGCAGTTCTTC. It yields the protein CASSVSISGVEQFF.

V and J are TRBV15 and TRBJ1-3, with TRBD1 as a possible D gene (6 bases). This CDR3 spans 16 amino acids. The V end lost 0 bases, the J end lost 7 bases, and 16 bases lay between the germline ends. Per germline, CDR1 LNHNV and CDR2 YYDKDF (reference sequence). CDR3 coding DNA: TGTGCCACCAGCAGAGATCCGGGGGGGGCGGGTAACACCATATATTTT. Its protein product is CATSRDPGGAGNTIYF.

V gene TRBV30 combines with J gene TRBJ2-1, with TRBD2 identical over 13 bases. The CDR3 is 16 residues long. Trimming removed 2 bases from V and 7 bases from J; junction bases left unmatched: 8. The V gene's germline CDR1 is GTSNPN and CDR2 SVGIG (reference sequence). The CDR3 is CAWSPRTSGRGNEQFF. The CDR3 DNA reads TGTGCCTGGAGTCCGCGAACTAGCGGGAGGGGGAATGAGCAGTTCTTC. The full variable domain, its missing parts supplied by reference TRBV30 and TRBJ2-1, is SQTIHQWPATLVQPVGSPLSLECTVEGTSNPNLYWYRQAAGRGLQLLFYSVGIGQISSEVPQNLSASRPQDRQFILSSKKLLLSDSGFYLCAWSPRTSGRGNEQFFGPGTRLTVL.

V gene TRBV25-1 combines with J gene TRBJ2-2, with 9 bases identical to TRBD1. In germline, CDR1 is MGHDK, CDR2 SYGVNS. V lost 5 bases, J lost 5 bases, and 9 bases stayed unmatched. CDR3 size: 16 residues. The CDR3 region is CASSSGTGWKTGELFF. The CDR3 region has the DNA TGTGCCAGCAGTTCTGGGACAGGGTGGAAGACCGGGGAGCTGTTTTTT. Variable domain in full (rest from reference TRBV25-1 and TRBJ2-2): EADIYQTPRYLVIGTGKKITLECSQTMGHDKMYWYQQDPGMELHLIHYSYGVNSTEKGDLSSESTVSRIRTEHFPLTLESARPSHTSQYLCASSSGTGWKTGELFFGEGSRLTVL.

This chain uses TRBV30 with TRBJ1-2, with D unresolved. This CDR3 comprises 11 residues. Germline V CDR1 and CDR2: GTSNPN, SVGIG (reference sequence). V was clipped by 1 base and J by 10 bases, with 10 bases between them. In DNA, the CDR3 is TGTGCCTGGAGTGCAGAGGCTGACTACACCTTC. Translated, it gives CAWSAEADYTF.

This clone was detected only a few times. The rearrangement links TRBV5-1 to TRBJ1-6; TRBD1 matches at 7 bases. V lost 1 base to trimming and J lost 6 bases; unmatched junction nucleotides: 4. Germline-derived CDR1 and CDR2 are SGHRS and YFSETQ. The CDR3 loop spans 15 amino acids. CDR3 protein: CASSLIGTVNSPLHF. CDR3 bases: TGCGCCAGCAGCTTGATTGGGACAGTTAATTCACCCCTCCACTTT.

The rearrangement uses TRBV7-2 and TRBJ2-1; TRBD2 is a possible D gene (5 bases). Deletions cut 5 bases from V and 2 bases from J, with 10 bases between. The CDR3 has 14 amino acids. Per the germline V gene, CDR1 is SGHTA and CDR2 is FQGNSA. The CDR3 region is CASSVSAAYNEQFF. The CDR3 DNA follows: TGTGCCAGCAGCGTTAGCGCGGCCTACAATGAGCAGTTCTTC.

The gene calls are TRBV15 and TRBJ1-2; the match to TRBD1 covers 8 bases. Germline lookup yields CDR1 LNHNV and CDR2 YYDKDF (reference sequence). Trimming at V came to 0 bases and at J to 2 bases, leaving 8 bases not matched to a gene. The CDR3 is made up of 17 amino acids. The CDR3 is CATSRDITGGSNYGYTF. Here the CDR3 DNA reads TGTGCCACCAGCAGAGATATTACAGGGGGATCAAACTATGGCTACACCTTC. Drawing the rest from reference TRBV15 and TRBJ1-2, the complete variable domain is DAMVIQNPRYQVTQFGKPVTLSCSQTLNHNVMYWYQQKSSQAPKLLFHYYDKDFNNEADTPDNFQSRRPNTSFCFLDIRSPGLGDTAMYLCATSRDITGGSNYGYTFGSGTRLTVV.

The chain couples TRBV27 to TRBJ2-5; 8 nucleotides match TRBD1. Near its end, the DNA agrees better with TRBJ2-7, so the J call may be wrong. Germline V gene data show CDR1 as MNHEY and CDR2 as SMNVEV (reference sequence). CDR3 length: 15 amino acids. For the CDR3, the DNA is TGTGCCAGCCTACCCATAGGACAGGGCTCCTACGAGCAGTACTTC. Protein: CASLPIGQGSYEQYF.

CDR3 protein: CASSSQGVNTGELFF. The DNA of the CDR3 is TGCGCCAGCAGTTCCCAGGGGGTGAACACCGGGGAGCTGTTTTTT. The chain couples TRBV10-1 to TRBJ2-2; 7 nucleotides match TRBD1. CDR1 and CDR2 from the germline V gene are WNHNN and SYGVQD (reference sequence). J gave up 1 base and V 5 bases, and 4 bases lay outside the gene matches. CDR3 length equals 15 residues.

This sequence joins TRBV29-1 and TRBJ2-7, with D tentatively TRBD2 (5 bases). V was trimmed by 4 bases and J by 5 bases, leaving 12 bases between them. Germline CDR1 SQVTM, CDR2 ANQGSEA. This CDR3 has 12 residues. The CDR3 loop reads CSVGGWSNEQYF. In DNA form, the CDR3 reads TGCAGCGTTGGCGGGTGGTCTAACGAGCAGTACTTC.

The rearrangement uses TRBV11-3 and TRBJ2-3; 12 bases agree with TRBD2. The V segment lost 3 bases and the J segment 4 bases; nucleotides outside the gene matches: 5. Germline V gene data show CDR1 as SGHNT and CDR2 as YENEEA. The CDR3 loop spans 16 amino acids. Written as DNA, the CDR3 is TGTGCCAGCAGCTTGGGACTAGCGGGTGAGGCAGATACGCAGTATTTT. Translation gives CASSLGLAGEADTQYF.

V and J are TRBV15 and TRBJ1-6; the D is unclear. CDR3 length equals 13 residues. Trimming removed 0 bases at V and 9 bases at J, with 6 bases between. Per germline, CDR1 LNHNV and CDR2 YYDKDF (reference sequence). The CDR3 sequence is CATSRDRSSPLHF. The CDR3 DNA reads TGTGCCACCAGCAGAGATCGGAGTTCACCCCTCCACTTT. The full variable domain, in which reference TRBV15 and TRBJ1-6 provide the parts outside the CDR3, is DAMVIQNPRYQVTQFGKPVTLSCSQTLNHNVMYWYQQKSSQAPKLLFHYYDKDFNNEADTPDNFQSRRPNTSFCFLDIRSPGLGDTAMYLCATSRDRSSPLHFGNGTRLTVT.

This clone has only one observation. The chain carries TRBV4-1 and TRBJ1-1, with D perhaps matching TRBD1 (5 bases). The CDR3 length is 15 residues. CDR1 MGHRA and CDR2 YSYEKL come from the germline V gene. V shed 0 bases and J shed 1 base, with 9 bases lying between them. The CDR3 DNA is TGCGCCAGCAGCCAAGAGGCGGGGGGGAACACTGAAGCTTTCTTT. It yields the protein CASSQEAGGNTEAFF.

This clone was observed a handful of times. This chain links TRBV2 with TRBJ2-5; 13 bases are shared with TRBD2. From germline, CDR1 is SNHLY and CDR2 FYNNEI. The CDR3 sequence is 11 residues long. J gave up 12 bases and V 6 bases, and 1 base lay outside the gene matches. CDR3 nucleotides: TGTGCCAGCAGGGGGACTAGCGGGGAGTACTTC. Encoded protein: CASRGTSGEYF.

The chain links TRBV10-3 to TRBJ1-5; the match to TRBD1 covers 7 bases. The CDR3 runs 14 residues. Germline lookup yields CDR1 ENHRY and CDR2 SYGVKD. Unmatched junction bases numbered 3, after V lost 3 bases and J lost 4 bases. As DNA, the CDR3 is TGTGCCATCAGTGACTCAGGGGGTAATCAGCCCCAGCATTTT. Protein product: CAISDSGGNQPQHF.

The chain has TRBV11-2 and TRBJ1-6; 7 bases fit TRBD1. CDR1 SGHAT and CDR2 FQNNGV come from the germline V gene. V was pared by 0 bases and J by 9 bases, with 2 bases of the junction left unmatched. The CDR3 is made up of 14 amino acids. The CDR3 sequence is CASSLEGGVSPLHF. CDR3 coding DNA: TGTGCCAGCAGCTTAGAAGGGGGCGTTTCACCCCTCCACTTT.

The V gene is TRBV6-1, the J gene TRBJ2-7; 11 nucleotides match TRBD2. The CDR3 is made up of 15 amino acids. With V trimmed by 3 bases and J by 4 bases, 5 bases remained unmatched. In germline, CDR1 is MNHNS, CDR2 SASEGT. The CDR3 DNA reads as TGTGCCAGCAGTGATGGTGGGACTAGCGGATACGAGCAGTACTTC. Amino acids: CASSDGGTSGYEQYF.

The rearrangement uses TRBV27 and TRBJ2-1, with 7 bases aligning to TRBD2. The germline gives CDR1 MNHEY, CDR2 SMNVEV (reference sequence). Germline trimming cut 6 bases from V and 3 bases from J; bases unmatched to any gene: 5. The CDR3 consists of 14 residues. The CDR3 DNA sequence: TGTGCCAGCAGCAGATTAGCGGGCTACAATGAGCAGTTCTTC. The encoded protein is CASSRLAGYNEQFF.

The J gene is TRBJ1-4, the V gene TRBV27; no clear D. Per germline, CDR1 MNHEY and CDR2 SMNVEV (reference sequence). The ends were cut back, 6 bases at V and 1 base at J, with 12 bases in the middle. CDR3 length equals 15 residues. CDR3 sequence: CASSYLRETNEKLFF. CDR3 DNA: TGTGCCAGCAGCTATCTCCGGGAAACTAATGAAAAACTGTTTTTT.

This clone was counted only a few times. V gene TRBV27 combines with J gene TRBJ2-3; D is perhaps TRBD2 (6 bases). V was pared by 3 bases and J by 1 base, with 14 bases between. CDR1 and CDR2 (germline): MNHEY, SMNVEV (reference sequence). This CDR3 region has 16 residues. In DNA, the CDR3 is TGTGCCAGCAGTTTCGGCCAGGGAGGTGGCACAGATACGCAGTATTTT. Translation: CASSFGQGGGTDTQYF.

V usage is TRBV19 and J usage is TRBJ2-7; 8 positions agree with TRBD1. The CDR3 is 15 residues long. V was pared by 2 bases and J by 3 bases, with 6 bases of the junction left unmatched. Germline CDR1 reads LNHDA; CDR2 reads SQIVND (reference sequence). Here the CDR3 DNA reads TGTGCCAGTAGTATAACGACAGGGGTCCTCTACGAGCAGTACTTC. Amino acid sequence: CASSITTGVLYEQYF.

The gene calls are TRBV28 and TRBJ1-2, with a weak D call TRBD1 (5 bases). V was clipped by 2 bases and J by 4 bases, with 11 bases between them. The CDR3 sequence is 14 residues long. CDR1 is MDHEN, CDR2 SYDVKM, per germline. DNA for the CDR3: TGTGCCAGCAGTTTAGAATCCGGGGGCTATGGCTACACCTTC. It translates to CASSLESGGYGYTF.